This T cell receptor (beta chain) was identified during a study of shared clonotypes between healthy human individuals (dated by TCRdb to about 2020). Describing the broader study: A few men and a couple of women, aged 18 to 49 years, made up the cohort. Blood TCR repertoires of about five healthy adults were deeply sequenced to estimate repertoire size and the extent of clonotype sharing between individuals. Leukapheresis yielded between about 0.85 and 9.5 billion PBMCs per donor. Different laboratories and diverse techniques were used to prepare libraries and sequence TCR repertoires, to increase sequencing depth and limit assay-specific biases. Overall results and qualifications from the work: The genetic and exposure-history diversity represented was limited by the small number of donors. Sampling was restricted to blood, and TCR repertoires in tissues likely differ from the TCR repertoires found in blood. Pairwise subsampling led to the expectation that sequencing depth would affect the degree of clonotype sharing among donors.

About this clone itself: Its antigen is currently not known. The sample holds no much larger clone one base away, and base qualities are not on file.

Cut back by 8 bases and 6 bases, the V and J ends lie 18 bases apart. The germline V gene specifies SGHRS as CDR1 and YFSETQ as CDR2. The CDR3, from cysteine to phenylalanine, totals 13 residues. CDR3 DNA only is kept here, 39 bases in frame from base 1. Using the deep immunoSEQ assay, multiplex PCR amplified TCR CDR3 regions from genomic DNA. Extracted genomic DNA from each cell subset was spread evenly across all wells of several immunoSEQ 96-well plates, with each plate serving as a replicate. Each replicate PCR for unsorted PBMC received approximately 300 ng genomic DNA, equal to approximately 30,000 T cell genomes. Ten immunoSEQ deep assay plates were used to sequence unsorted PBMC genomic DNA. Purified libraries were quantified with a Qubit 3.0 fluorometer, sized on a Bioanalyzer 2100, and re-quantified with the KAPA Library Quantification kit. Each immunoSEQ 96-well plate was sequenced on its own single-read 150-cycle Illumina NextSeq 550 flow cell. Concerning the study's data processing: The immunoSEQ output contained only junctional sequences without quality scores, so filtering could not match that applied to full-length reads. To assign V/J genes and CDR3, sequences were annotated against IMGT germline references using PyIR, a Python wrapper for IgBLAST v1.9. Reads were filtered out if the reads had weak V/J assignments (E-value above 1e-6), no CDR3, stop codons, out-of-frame junctions, or ambiguous translated residues. V3J clonotypes were defined as sequences sharing an identical inferred V gene, J gene, and CDR3 amino acid sequence. Percentage overlap between repertoires was calculated by dividing the number of shared unique clonotypes by the size of the smaller repertoire. Richness of each repertoire was evaluated using RTK rarefaction, the Chao1 estimator, and Recon v2.1 estimates of unobserved clonotypes. This is the immuneACCESS table as TCRdb keeps it, with only in-frame sequences that have V and J called. A part of the clones is gone; compared with another copy, unresolved V genes explain less than half, and the rest is unexplained. V, J and clone size derive from that table, while D and trimming were established from the DNA sequence. This sample comprises around 500,000 clones, about four fifths of them detected only once. The top ten clonotypes cover under 15% of the sample.

The donors were healthy, HIV-negative adults with no recently reported acute infections or vaccinations. Only Caucasian adults living in Nashville, Tennessee, USA were represented among the donors. For unsorted samples, about 85 million PBMCs were counted and genomic DNA was extracted with the QIAamp DNA Blood Mini kit. Blood was obtained by leukapheresis, after which PBMCs were separated by Ficoll-Histopaque density gradient centrifugation and cryopreserved in liquid nitrogen vapor phase. This TCR derives from a middle-aged woman in good health. Some clones in this sample may be carry-over from other donors' samples. Recombination joined TRBV5-1 with TRBJ2-7, and perhaps TRBD1 as D gene, on 6 matching bases. The specimen was PBMCs. The CDR3 sequence is CASSTGLGAEQYF. The DNA sequence is given as TGCGCCAGTTCTACAGGGTTGGGGGCCGAGCAGTACTTC.